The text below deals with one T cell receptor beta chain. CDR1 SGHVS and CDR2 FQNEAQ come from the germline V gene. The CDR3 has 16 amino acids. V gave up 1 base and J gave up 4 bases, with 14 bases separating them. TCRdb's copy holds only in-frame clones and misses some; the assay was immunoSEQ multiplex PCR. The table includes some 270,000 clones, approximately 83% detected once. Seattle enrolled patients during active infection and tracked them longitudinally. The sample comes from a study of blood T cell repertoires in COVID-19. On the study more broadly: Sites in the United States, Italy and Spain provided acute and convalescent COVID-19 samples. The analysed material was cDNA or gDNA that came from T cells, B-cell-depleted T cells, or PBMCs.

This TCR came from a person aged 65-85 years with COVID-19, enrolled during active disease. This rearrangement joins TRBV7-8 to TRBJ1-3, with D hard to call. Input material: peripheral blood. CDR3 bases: TGTGCCAGCAGCTTAGTATCGGCCCGAGGAGGAAACACCATATATTTT. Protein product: CASSLVSARGGNTIYF. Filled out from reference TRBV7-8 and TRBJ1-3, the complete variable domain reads GAGVSQSPRYKVAKRGQDVALRCDPISGHVSLFWYQQALGQGPEFLTYFQNEAQLDKSGLPSDRFFAERPEGSVSTLKIQRTQQEDSAVYLCASSLVSARGGNTIYFGEGSWLTVV.